The clone carrying this T cell receptor beta chain was counted a single time. This sample is part of a study of blood T cell repertoires in COVID-19. The CDR3 is made up of 15 amino acids. Germline V gene lookup returns CDR1 MNHEY and CDR2 SVGAGI. Trimming removed 6 bases from V and 4 bases from J, with 18 bases in between. Sequencing was performed with immunoSEQ multiplex PCR; in TCRdb, only in-frame clones are kept and a portion is missing. The sample contains roughly 230,000 clones, approximately 91% of which appear only once. The sample consisted of peripheral blood. The sequence was collected from a human donor in a cohort sampled during active COVID-19. V is TRBV6-5 and J is TRBJ1-1; perhaps TRBD1 as D (5 bases). The CDR3 sequence: CASRSDRGSFTEAFF. In DNA form, the CDR3 reads TGTGCCAGCAGGTCAGACAGAGGTAGTTTCACTGAAGCTTTCTTT.